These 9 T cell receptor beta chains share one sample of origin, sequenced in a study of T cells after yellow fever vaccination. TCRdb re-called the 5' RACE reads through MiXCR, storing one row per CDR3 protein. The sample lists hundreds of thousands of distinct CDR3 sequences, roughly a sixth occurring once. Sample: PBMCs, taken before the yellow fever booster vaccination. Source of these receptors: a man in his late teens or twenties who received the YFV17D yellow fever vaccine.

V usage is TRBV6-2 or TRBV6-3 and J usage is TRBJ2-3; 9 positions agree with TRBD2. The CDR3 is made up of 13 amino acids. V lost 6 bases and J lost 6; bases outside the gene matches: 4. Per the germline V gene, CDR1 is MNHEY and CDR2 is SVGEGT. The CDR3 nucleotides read TGTGCCAGCAGGGGTAGCGGGGGCGATACGCAGTATTTT. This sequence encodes CASRGSGGDTQYF.

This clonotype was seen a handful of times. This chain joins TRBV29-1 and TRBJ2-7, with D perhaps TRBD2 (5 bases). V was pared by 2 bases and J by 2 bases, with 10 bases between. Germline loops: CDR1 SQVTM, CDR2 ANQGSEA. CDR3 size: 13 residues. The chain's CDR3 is CSVEFGVPYEQYF. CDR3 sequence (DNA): TGCAGCGTTGAATTCGGGGTCCCCTACGAGCAGTACTTC.

The CDR3 here is CSARDYGVGRPQHF. The CDR3 DNA is TGCAGTGCTAGAGATTACGGGGTGGGACGGCCCCAGCATTTT. V gene TRBV20-1 combines with J gene TRBJ1-5, with D possibly TRBD1 on 5 matching bases. The V gene's germline CDR1 is DFQATT and CDR2 SNEGSKA (reference sequence). The CDR3 consists of 14 residues. V gave up 0 bases and J gave up 9 bases, with 15 bases separating them.

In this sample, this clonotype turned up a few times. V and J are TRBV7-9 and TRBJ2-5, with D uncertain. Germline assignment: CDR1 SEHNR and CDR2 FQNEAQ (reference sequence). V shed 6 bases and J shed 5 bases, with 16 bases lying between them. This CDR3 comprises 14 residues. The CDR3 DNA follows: TGTGCCAGCAGTCATAGCCTGGGCATCGAGACCCAGTACTTC. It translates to CASSHSLGIETQYF.

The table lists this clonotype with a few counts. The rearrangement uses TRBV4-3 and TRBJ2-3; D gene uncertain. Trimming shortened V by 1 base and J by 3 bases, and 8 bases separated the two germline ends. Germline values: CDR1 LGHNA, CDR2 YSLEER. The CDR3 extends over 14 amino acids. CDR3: CASSQGSGTDTQYF. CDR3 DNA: TGCGCCAGCAGCCAAGGTTCAGGTACAGATACGCAGTATTTT.

CDR3 in DNA: TGTGCCAGCAGTGGGGGACAGGGTAGAGCTGAAGCTTTCTTT. Its protein product is CASSGGQGRAEAFF. This chain joins TRBV6-5 and TRBJ1-1; 9 bases fit TRBD1. Germline V gives CDR1 MNHEY, CDR2 SVGAGI. V dropped 5 bases and J dropped 6; count of bases not matched to a gene: 7. The CDR3 is made up of 14 amino acids.

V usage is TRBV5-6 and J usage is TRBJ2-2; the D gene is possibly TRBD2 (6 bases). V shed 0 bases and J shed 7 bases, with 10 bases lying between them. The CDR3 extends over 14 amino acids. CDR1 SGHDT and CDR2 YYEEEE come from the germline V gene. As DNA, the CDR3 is TGTGCCAGCAGCTTGGTACCGGAGGGCGGGGAGCTGTTTTTT. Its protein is CASSLVPEGGELFF. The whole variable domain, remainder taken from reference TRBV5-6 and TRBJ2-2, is DAGVTQSPTHLIKTRGQQVTLRCSPKSGHDTVSWYQQALGQGPQFIFQYYEEEERQRGNFPDRFSGHQFPNYSSELNVNALLLGDSALYLCASSLVPEGGELFFGEGSRLTVL.

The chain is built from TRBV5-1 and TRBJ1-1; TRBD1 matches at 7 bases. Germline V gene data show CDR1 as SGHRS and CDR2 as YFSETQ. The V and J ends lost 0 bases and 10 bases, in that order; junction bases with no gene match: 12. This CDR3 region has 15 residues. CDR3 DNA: TGCGCCAGCAGCTTGGCCGGACTCTCGCAGGGGGTAGCTTTCTTT. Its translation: CASSLAGLSQGVAFF.

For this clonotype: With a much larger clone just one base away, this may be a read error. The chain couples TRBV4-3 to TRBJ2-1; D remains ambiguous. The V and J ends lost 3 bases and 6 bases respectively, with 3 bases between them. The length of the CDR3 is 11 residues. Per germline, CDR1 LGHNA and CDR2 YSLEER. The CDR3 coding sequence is TGCGCCAGCAGCCACCGCAATGAGCAGTTCTTC. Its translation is CASSHRNEQFF.